This T cell receptor beta chain derives from a study of T cell responses to AZD1222 COVID-19 vaccine. Study outcomes and limitations: Compared with day 0, the breadth and depth of the Spike-specific TCR repertoire rose significantly after two doses of AZD1222. Clonal diversity was possibly underestimated, and white British individuals and females predominated among donors.

The table lists this clone with a count of one. Its antigen remains unidentified. Sequencing used immunoSEQ multiplex PCR; TCRdb keeps in-frame clones, though not all of them. Seen here are about 140,000 clones, 88% observed once, and the top ten hold over 3%. Germline-derived CDR1 and CDR2 are LNHDA and SQIVND (reference sequence). V was cut by 3 bases and J by 3 bases, with 11 bases left in between. This CDR3 is built from 14 residues. The gene calls are TRBV19 and TRBJ2-5; D may be TRBD1 (5 bases). This sequence was found in an adult who received the AZD1222 COVID-19 vaccine. The sequencing here drew on peripheral blood, taken 28 days after the second AZD1222 dose. The CDR3 is CASSMRLGEETQYF. CDR3 bases: TGTGCCAGTAGTATGAGGTTAGGGGAAGAGACCCAGTACTTC.